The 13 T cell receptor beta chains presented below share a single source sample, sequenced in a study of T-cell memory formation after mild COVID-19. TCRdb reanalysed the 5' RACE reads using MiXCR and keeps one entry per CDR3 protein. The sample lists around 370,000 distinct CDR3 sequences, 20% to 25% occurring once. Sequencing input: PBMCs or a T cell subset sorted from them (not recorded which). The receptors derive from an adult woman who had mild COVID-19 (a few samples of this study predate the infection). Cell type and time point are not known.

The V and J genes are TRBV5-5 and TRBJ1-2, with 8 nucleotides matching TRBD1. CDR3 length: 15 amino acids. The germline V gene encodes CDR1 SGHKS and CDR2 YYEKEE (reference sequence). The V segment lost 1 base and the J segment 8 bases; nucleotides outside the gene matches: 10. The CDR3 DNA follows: TGTGCCAGCAGCTTGTGGCCGGACAGGGAAGAAGGCTACACCTTC. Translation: CASSLWPDREEGYTF.

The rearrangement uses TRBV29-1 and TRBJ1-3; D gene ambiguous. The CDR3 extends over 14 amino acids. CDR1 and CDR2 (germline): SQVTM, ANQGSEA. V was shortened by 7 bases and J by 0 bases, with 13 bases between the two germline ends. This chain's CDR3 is CSATRTFSGNTIYF. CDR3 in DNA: TGCAGCGCCACTAGAACGTTCTCTGGAAACACCATATATTTT.

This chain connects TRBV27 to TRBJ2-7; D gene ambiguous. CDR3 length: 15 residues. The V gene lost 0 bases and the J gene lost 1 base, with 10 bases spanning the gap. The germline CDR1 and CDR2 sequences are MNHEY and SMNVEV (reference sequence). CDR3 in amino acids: CASSLSRTGSYEQYF. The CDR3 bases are TGTGCCAGCAGTTTATCGAGGACGGGTTCCTACGAGCAGTACTTC.

The CDR3 DNA follows: TGTGCCAGCTCAGCATGGATTCAGGGAGAGGAAGCTTTCTTT. Its translation: CASSAWIQGEEAFF. The chain joins TRBV18 to TRBJ1-1; tentatively, D is TRBD1 (5 bases). V dropped 5 bases and J dropped 8 bases, with 18 bases sitting between them. There are 14 residues in the CDR3. CDR1 and CDR2 from the germline V gene are KGHSH and LQKENI.

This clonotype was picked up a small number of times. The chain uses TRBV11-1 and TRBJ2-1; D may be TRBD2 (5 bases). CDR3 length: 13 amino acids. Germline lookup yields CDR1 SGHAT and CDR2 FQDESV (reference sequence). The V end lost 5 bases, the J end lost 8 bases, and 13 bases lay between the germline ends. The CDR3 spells CASSPRTGDEQFF. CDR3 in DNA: TGTGCCAGCAGCCCCAGAACCGGGGATGAGCAGTTCTTC.

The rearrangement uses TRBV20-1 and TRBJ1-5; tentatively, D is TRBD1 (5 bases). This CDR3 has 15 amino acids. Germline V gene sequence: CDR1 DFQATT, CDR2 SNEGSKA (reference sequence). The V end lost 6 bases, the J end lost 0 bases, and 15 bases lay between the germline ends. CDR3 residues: CSARTGGYSNQPQHF. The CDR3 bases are TGCAGTGCCCGAACAGGCGGATATAGCAATCAGCCCCAGCATTTT.

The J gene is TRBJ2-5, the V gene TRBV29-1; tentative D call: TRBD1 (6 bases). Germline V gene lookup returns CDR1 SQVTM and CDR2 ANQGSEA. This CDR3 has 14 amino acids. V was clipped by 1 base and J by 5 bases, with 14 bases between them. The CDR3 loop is CSVEAPGTRETQYF. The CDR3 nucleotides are TGCAGCGTTGAAGCCCCGGGGACAAGGGAGACCCAGTACTTC.

CDR3 protein: CASSSTTNTEAFF. The CDR3 bases are TGTGCCAGCAGCTCTACAACGAACACTGAAGCTTTCTTT. The V call is TRBV7-3, the J call TRBJ1-1, with unresolved D. The V and J ends lost 4 bases and 1 base respectively, with 7 bases between them. The germline gives CDR1 SGHTA, CDR2 FQGTGA. CDR3 length: 13 amino acids.

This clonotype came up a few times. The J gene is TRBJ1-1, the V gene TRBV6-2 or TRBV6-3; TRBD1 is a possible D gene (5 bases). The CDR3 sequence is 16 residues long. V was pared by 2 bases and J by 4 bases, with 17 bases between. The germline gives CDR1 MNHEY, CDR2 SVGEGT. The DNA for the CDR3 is TGTGCCAGCAGTTACCGGGACGCCTCGTATGGCACTGAAGCTTTCTTT. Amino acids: CASSYRDASYGTEAFF.

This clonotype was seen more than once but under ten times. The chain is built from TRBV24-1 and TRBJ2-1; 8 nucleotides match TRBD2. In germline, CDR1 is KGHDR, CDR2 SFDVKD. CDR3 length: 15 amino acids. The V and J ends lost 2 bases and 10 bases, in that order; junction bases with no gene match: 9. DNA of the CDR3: TGTGCCACCAGTGATTCGGTTAGCGGGGCCAGGGAGCAGTTCTTC. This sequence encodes CATSDSVSGAREQFF.

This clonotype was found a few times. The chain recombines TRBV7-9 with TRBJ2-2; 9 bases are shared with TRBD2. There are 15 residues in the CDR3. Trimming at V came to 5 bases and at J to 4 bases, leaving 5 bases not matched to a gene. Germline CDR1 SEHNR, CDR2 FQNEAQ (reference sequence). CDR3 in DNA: TGTGCCAGCAGCACACTAGCGGGCCTCACCGGGGAGCTGTTTTTT. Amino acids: CASSTLAGLTGELFF.

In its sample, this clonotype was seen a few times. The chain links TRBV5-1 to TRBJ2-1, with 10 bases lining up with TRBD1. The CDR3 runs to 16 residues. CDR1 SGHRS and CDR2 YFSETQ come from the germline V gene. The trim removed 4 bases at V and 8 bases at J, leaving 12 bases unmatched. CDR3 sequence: CASSNLPGQGSDEQFF. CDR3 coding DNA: TGCGCCAGCAGCAACCTTCCGGGACAGGGGTCGGATGAGCAGTTCTTC. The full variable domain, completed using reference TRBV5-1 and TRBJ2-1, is KAGVTQTPRYLIKTRGQQVTLSCSPISGHRSVSWYQQTPGQGLQFLFEYFSETQRNKGNFPGRFSGRQFSNSRSEMNVSTLELGDSALYLCASSNLPGQGSDEQFFGPGTRLTVL.

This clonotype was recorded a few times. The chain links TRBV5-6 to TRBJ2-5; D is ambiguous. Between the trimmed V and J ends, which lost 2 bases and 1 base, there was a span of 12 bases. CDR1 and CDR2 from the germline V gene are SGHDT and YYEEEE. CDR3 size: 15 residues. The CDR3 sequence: CASSFQEWGQETQYF. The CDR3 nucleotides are TGTGCCAGCAGCTTCCAGGAGTGGGGCCAAGAGACCCAGTACTTC.